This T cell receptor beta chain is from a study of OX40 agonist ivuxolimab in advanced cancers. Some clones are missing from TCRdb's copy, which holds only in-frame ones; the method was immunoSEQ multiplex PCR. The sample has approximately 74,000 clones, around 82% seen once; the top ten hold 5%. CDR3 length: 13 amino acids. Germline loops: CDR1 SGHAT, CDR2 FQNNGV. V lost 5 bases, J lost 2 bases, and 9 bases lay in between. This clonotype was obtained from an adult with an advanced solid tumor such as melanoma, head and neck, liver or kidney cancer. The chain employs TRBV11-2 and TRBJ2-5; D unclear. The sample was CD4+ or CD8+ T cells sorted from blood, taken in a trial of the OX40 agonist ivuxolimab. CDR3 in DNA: TGTGCCAGCAGCCTCCACCTACAAGAGACCCAGTACTTC. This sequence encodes CASSLHLQETQYF.